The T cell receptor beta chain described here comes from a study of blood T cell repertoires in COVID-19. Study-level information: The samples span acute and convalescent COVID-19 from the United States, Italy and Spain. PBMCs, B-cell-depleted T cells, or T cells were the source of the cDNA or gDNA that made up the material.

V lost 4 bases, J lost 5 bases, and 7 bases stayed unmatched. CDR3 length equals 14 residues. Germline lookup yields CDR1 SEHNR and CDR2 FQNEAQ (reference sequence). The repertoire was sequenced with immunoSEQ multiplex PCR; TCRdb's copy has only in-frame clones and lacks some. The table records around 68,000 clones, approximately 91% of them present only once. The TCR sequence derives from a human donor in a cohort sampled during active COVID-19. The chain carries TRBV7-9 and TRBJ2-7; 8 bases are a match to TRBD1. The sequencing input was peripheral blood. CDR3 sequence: CASSYEPRGHEQYF. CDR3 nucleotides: TGTGCCAGCAGCTACGAGCCCAGGGGGCACGAGCAGTACTTC. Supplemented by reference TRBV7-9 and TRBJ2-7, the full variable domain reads DTGVSQNPRHKITKRGQNVTFRCDPISEHNRLYWYRQTLGQGPEFLTYFQNEAQLEKSRLLSDRFSAERPKGSFSTLEIQRTEQGDSAMYLCASSYEPRGHEQYFGPGTRLTVT.